The rows below give T cell receptor beta chains drawn from one sample of a study of cytomegalovirus exposure and HLA in healthy donors. Sequencing was performed with immunoSEQ multiplex PCR; in TCRdb, only in-frame clones are kept and a portion is missing. The table has roughly 130,000 clones, approximately 86% seen once. The sample consisted of PBMCs. Every receptor here comes from a boy younger than 18 in good health and CMV-seronegative. Each CDR3 is given with its conserved first and last residue. Each record gives: D gene, clone size, V gene, J gene, CDR3 length, CDR3 protein, CDR3 DNA. The D gene is left open where the match is weak. The size of a clone is reported for some rows only, either as once, few or many, or as a class for expanded clones.

D gene: TRBD2
clone size: -
V gene: TRBV30
J gene: TRBJ2-7
CDR3 length: 13
CDR3 protein: CATRLAHPLEQYF
CDR3 DNA: TGTGCCACCCGACTAGCGCACCCCCTAGAGCAGTACTTC

D gene: TRBD2
clone size: -
V gene: TRBV7-2
J gene: TRBJ2-1
CDR3 length: 13
CDR3 protein: CASSGLVIGEQFF
CDR3 DNA: TGTGCCAGCAGCGGACTAGTGATCGGTGAGCAGTTCTTC

D gene: -
clone size: -
V gene: TRBV5-1
J gene: TRBJ2-5
CDR3 length: 12
CDR3 protein: CASSLRQETQYF
CDR3 DNA: TGCGCCAGCAGCTTGCGTCAAGAGACCCAGTACTTC

D gene: TRBD2
clone size: -
V gene: TRBV19
J gene: TRBJ2-7
CDR3 length: 14
CDR3 protein: CASSMGGSSYEQYF
CDR3 DNA: TGTGCCAGTAGTATGGGGGGGAGCTCCTACGAGCAGTACTTC

D gene: TRBD2
clone size: -
V gene: TRBV9
J gene: TRBJ2-7
CDR3 length: 15
CDR3 protein: CASSANIAGVYEQYF
CDR3 DNA: TGTGCCAGCAGCGCGAACATAGCGGGAGTGTACGAGCAGTACTTC

D gene: -
clone size: -
V gene: TRBV25-1
J gene: TRBJ1-5
CDR3 length: 13
CDR3 protein: CASSGGVGQPQHF
CDR3 DNA: TGTGCCAGCAGCGGAGGGGTCGGGCAGCCCCAGCATTTT

D gene: -
clone size: once
V gene: TRBV19
J gene: TRBJ2-3
CDR3 length: 15
CDR3 protein: CASSIRTVGTDTQYF
CDR3 DNA: TGTGCCAGTAGTATACGGACAGTTGGCACAGATACGCAGTATTTT

D gene: TRBD1
clone size: -
V gene: TRBV9
J gene: TRBJ1-6
CDR3 length: 16
CDR3 protein: CASSPRDSSYNSPLHF
CDR3 DNA: TGTGCCAGCAGCCCACGGGACAGCTCCTATAATTCACCCCTCCACTTT

D gene: -
clone size: -
V gene: TRBV6-5
J gene: TRBJ2-5
CDR3 length: 14
CDR3 protein: CATQEGDRQETRYF
CDR3 DNA: TGTGCCACTCAGGAGGGGGACAGACAAGAGACCCGGTACTTC

D gene: TRBD2
clone size: -
V gene: TRBV4-2
J gene: TRBJ2-3
CDR3 length: 15
CDR3 protein: CASSQLAGVADTQYF
CDR3 DNA: TGTGCCAGCAGCCAACTAGCGGGAGTAGCAGATACGCAGTATTTT

D gene: -
clone size: -
V gene: TRBV18
J gene: TRBJ1-5
CDR3 length: 14
CDR3 protein: CASSPSGTDQPQHF
CDR3 DNA: TGTGCCAGCTCACCAAGCGGGACGGACCAGCCCCAGCATTTT

D gene: TRBD2
clone size: -
V gene: TRBV7-9
J gene: TRBJ2-1
CDR3 length: 16
CDR3 protein: CASSRWTSGSLNEQFF
CDR3 DNA: TGTGCCAGCAGCCGCTGGACTAGCGGGAGTCTCAATGAGCAGTTCTTC

D gene: TRBD1
clone size: few
V gene: TRBV4-3
J gene: TRBJ1-2
CDR3 length: 14
CDR3 protein: CASSQVRDREGYTF
CDR3 DNA: TGCGCCAGCAGCCAGGTCCGGGACAGGGAGGGCTACACCTTC

D gene: -
clone size: -
V gene: TRBV12-5
J gene: TRBJ1-2
CDR3 length: 14
CDR3 protein: CASGLDPAGDGYTF
CDR3 DNA: TGTGCTAGTGGTTTGGACCCTGCGGGGGATGGCTACACCTTC

D gene: -
clone size: -
V gene: TRBV11-2
J gene: TRBJ1-2
CDR3 length: 14
CDR3 protein: CASSPVDGNYGYTF
CDR3 DNA: TGTGCCAGCAGCCCAGTCGACGGGAACTATGGCTACACCTTC

D gene: TRBD1
clone size: -
V gene: TRBV7-2
J gene: TRBJ1-2
CDR3 length: 16
CDR3 protein: CASSLAGTGGQYGYTF
CDR3 DNA: TGTGCCAGCAGCTTAGCCGGGACAGGGGGTCAGTATGGCTACACCTTC

D gene: -
clone size: -
V gene: TRBV5-6
J gene: TRBJ1-4
CDR3 length: 14
CDR3 protein: CASSSGTKNEKLFF
CDR3 DNA: TGTGCCAGCAGCTCCGGGACAAAAAATGAAAAACTGTTTTTT

D gene: -
clone size: once
V gene: TRBV4-3
J gene: TRBJ2-4
CDR3 length: 13
CDR3 protein: CASSQGQKNIQYF
CDR3 DNA: TGCGCCAGCAGCCAAGGACAGAAAAACATTCAGTACTTC

D gene: -
clone size: -
V gene: TRBV9
J gene: TRBJ2-1
CDR3 length: 16
CDR3 protein: CASSVEGRSSVDEQFF
CDR3 DNA: TGTGCCAGCAGCGTAGAAGGTAGGAGTAGCGTCGATGAGCAGTTCTTC

D gene: TRBD2
clone size: -
V gene: TRBV7-8
J gene: TRBJ2-7
CDR3 length: 19
CDR3 protein: CASSLEGQGTSGISYEQYF
CDR3 DNA: TGTGCCAGCAGCTTAGAGGGACAGGGGACTAGCGGGATTTCCTACGAGCAGTACTTC

D gene: -
clone size: -
V gene: TRBV7-9
J gene: TRBJ2-5
CDR3 length: 14
CDR3 protein: CASSFVGGQETQYF
CDR3 DNA: TGTGCCAGCAGCTTCGTGGGGGGACAAGAGACCCAGTACTTC

D gene: -
clone size: -
V gene: TRBV19
J gene: TRBJ2-1
CDR3 length: 14
CDR3 protein: CASSMGPLRNEQFF
CDR3 DNA: TGTGCCAGTAGTATGGGCCCCCTCCGCAATGAGCAGTTCTTC

D gene: -
clone size: -
V gene: TRBV2
J gene: TRBJ1-4
CDR3 length: 11
CDR3 protein: CATLREEKLFF
CDR3 DNA: TGTGCCACCCTTAGAGAAGAAAAACTGTTTTTT

D gene: TRBD2
clone size: -
V gene: TRBV29-1
J gene: TRBJ2-7
CDR3 length: 13
CDR3 protein: CSVGTSGRYEQYF
CDR3 DNA: TGCAGCGTTGGGACTAGCGGGAGGTACGAGCAGTACTTC

D gene: TRBD1
clone size: -
V gene: TRBV7-9
J gene: TRBJ1-2
CDR3 length: 16
CDR3 protein: CASSLGGTEPNYGYTF
CDR3 DNA: TGTGCCAGCAGCTTAGGGGGGACAGAGCCTAACTATGGCTACACCTTC

D gene: -
clone size: -
V gene: TRBV5-1
J gene: TRBJ2-1
CDR3 length: 14
CDR3 protein: CASSPVTGLDEQFF
CDR3 DNA: TGCGCCAGCAGCCCGGTCACGGGTCTCGATGAGCAGTTCTTC

D gene: TRBD1
clone size: -
V gene: TRBV6-1
J gene: TRBJ2-1
CDR3 length: 15
CDR3 protein: CASTTTGGSYNEQFF
CDR3 DNA: TGTGCCAGCACCACGACAGGGGGATCCTACAATGAGCAGTTCTTC

D gene: TRBD2
clone size: -
V gene: TRBV11-2
J gene: TRBJ2-1
CDR3 length: 12
CDR3 protein: CASSLSGGQQFF
CDR3 DNA: TGTGCCAGCAGCTTGAGCGGGGGGCAGCAGTTCTTC

D gene: TRBD1
clone size: -
V gene: TRBV5-1
J gene: TRBJ1-4
CDR3 length: 13
CDR3 protein: CASKGQGQEKLFF
CDR3 DNA: TGCGCCAGCAAGGGACAGGGGCAGGAAAAACTGTTTTTT

D gene: TRBD1
clone size: -
V gene: TRBV7-2
J gene: TRBJ2-7
CDR3 length: 14
CDR3 protein: CASSRDRAPYEQYF
CDR3 DNA: TGTGCCAGCAGTCGGGACAGGGCGCCCTACGAGCAGTACTTC

D gene: TRBD1
clone size: once
V gene: TRBV19
J gene: TRBJ1-1
CDR3 length: 17
CDR3 protein: CASSRVPGQGMNTEAFF
CDR3 DNA: TGTGCCAGTAGTAGAGTCCCGGGACAGGGGATGAACACTGAAGCTTTCTTT

D gene: TRBD2
clone size: -
V gene: TRBV25-1
J gene: TRBJ2-2
CDR3 length: 16
CDR3 protein: CASSALAGVGTGELFF
CDR3 DNA: TGTGCCAGCAGTGCCCTAGCGGGGGTAGGGACCGGGGAGCTGTTTTTT

D gene: -
clone size: -
V gene: TRBV27
J gene: TRBJ2-5
CDR3 length: 14
CDR3 protein: CASSLGTYQETQYF
CDR3 DNA: TGTGCCAGCAGTCTAGGGACTTACCAAGAGACCCAGTACTTC

D gene: TRBD2
clone size: -
V gene: TRBV6-5
J gene: TRBJ2-1
CDR3 length: 15
CDR3 protein: CASTAGERTYNEQFF
CDR3 DNA: TGTGCCAGCACGGCGGGGGAGCGAACCTACAATGAGCAGTTCTTC

D gene: -
clone size: -
V gene: TRBV4-3
J gene: TRBJ2-7
CDR3 length: 15
CDR3 protein: CASSQEGRGYYEQYF
CDR3 DNA: TGCGCCAGCAGCCAAGAAGGCAGGGGTTACTACGAGCAGTACTTC

D gene: TRBD2
clone size: -
V gene: TRBV30
J gene: TRBJ2-1
CDR3 length: 13
CDR3 protein: CAWSSGRLNEQFF
CDR3 DNA: TGTGCCTGGAGTAGCGGGAGACTTAATGAGCAGTTCTTC

D gene: -
clone size: once
V gene: TRBV5-4
J gene: TRBJ2-1
CDR3 length: 14
CDR3 protein: CASSPARGFNEQFF
CDR3 DNA: TGTGCCAGCAGCCCTGCCAGGGGCTTCAATGAGCAGTTCTTC

D gene: TRBD2
clone size: -
V gene: TRBV29-1
J gene: TRBJ2-1
CDR3 length: 14
CDR3 protein: CSVLGTIGANEQFF
CDR3 DNA: TGCAGCGTTCTTGGGACTATTGGCGCGAATGAGCAGTTCTTC

D gene: -
clone size: -
V gene: TRBV30
J gene: TRBJ2-3
CDR3 length: 11
CDR3 protein: CAWSIADTQYF
CDR3 DNA: TGTGCCTGGAGTATAGCAGATACGCAGTATTTT

D gene: TRBD2
clone size: -
V gene: TRBV7-9
J gene: TRBJ2-5
CDR3 length: 17
CDR3 protein: CSSSPLTSGGGQETQYF
CDR3 DNA: TGTTCCAGCAGCCCCCTTACTAGCGGGGGGGGACAAGAGACCCAGTACTTC

D gene: -
clone size: -
V gene: TRBV7-8
J gene: TRBJ1-1
CDR3 length: 13
CDR3 protein: CASSTPLNTEAFF
CDR3 DNA: TGTGCCAGCAGCACACCATTGAACACTGAAGCTTTCTTT

D gene: TRBD1
clone size: -
V gene: TRBV4-1
J gene: TRBJ1-2
CDR3 length: 14
CDR3 protein: CASSQEQGNYGYTF
CDR3 DNA: TGCGCCAGCAGCCAAGAACAGGGGAACTATGGCTACACCTTC

D gene: TRBD2
clone size: -
V gene: TRBV7-9
J gene: TRBJ2-1
CDR3 length: 18
CDR3 protein: CASSLPRRLAGSDNEQFF
CDR3 DNA: TGTGCCAGCAGCTTACCCCGACGACTAGCAGGGAGTGACAATGAGCAGTTCTTC

D gene: -
clone size: -
V gene: TRBV7-3
J gene: TRBJ1-1
CDR3 length: 14
CDR3 protein: CASSLTGDGTEAFF
CDR3 DNA: TGTGCCAGCAGCTTAACAGGGGATGGCACTGAAGCTTTCTTT

D gene: -
clone size: -
V gene: TRBV7-3
J gene: TRBJ2-1
CDR3 length: 16
CDR3 protein: CASSPHLGGPYNEQFF
CDR3 DNA: TGTGCCAGCAGCCCCCACTTGGGGGGGCCTTACAATGAGCAGTTCTTC

D gene: -
clone size: once
V gene: TRBV9
J gene: TRBJ2-1
CDR3 length: 13
CDR3 protein: CASSGAATGEQFF
CDR3 DNA: TGTGCCAGCAGCGGAGCAGCCACGGGTGAGCAGTTCTTC

D gene: -
clone size: -
V gene: TRBV6-1
J gene: TRBJ2-7
CDR3 length: 13
CDR3 protein: CASSEALGREQYF
CDR3 DNA: TGTGCCAGCAGTGAAGCGCTCGGTCGCGAGCAGTACTTC